Listed here is a single T cell receptor beta chain. The data belong to a study of CD8+ T cells in alopecia areata. Treatment described: oral pan-JAK inhibitor, 5-10 mg twice daily. Reverse transcription of extracted RNA yielded cDNA, which provided the sequencing template. Measured with immunoSEQ multiplex PCR; TCRdb has only the in-frame clones, and not every one. Of about 190,000 clones in the sample, approximately 60% are singletons; the top ten hold roughly 0.7%. V shed 1 base and J 8 bases; nucleotides not matched to a gene: 8. The length of the CDR3 is 15 residues. Germline CDR1 reads SGHTA; CDR2 reads FQGNSA.

The specimen comprised CD4+ T cells sorted from blood, sampled at week 4, from a patient treated with tofacitinib. V usage is TRBV7-2 and J usage is TRBJ2-1; TRBD2 agrees at 7 bases. This TCR derives from a human donor with alopecia areata. The CDR3 loop reads CASSLGLAAGDEQFF. DNA of the CDR3: TGTGCCAGCAGCTTAGGACTAGCTGCTGGAGATGAGCAGTTCTTC.